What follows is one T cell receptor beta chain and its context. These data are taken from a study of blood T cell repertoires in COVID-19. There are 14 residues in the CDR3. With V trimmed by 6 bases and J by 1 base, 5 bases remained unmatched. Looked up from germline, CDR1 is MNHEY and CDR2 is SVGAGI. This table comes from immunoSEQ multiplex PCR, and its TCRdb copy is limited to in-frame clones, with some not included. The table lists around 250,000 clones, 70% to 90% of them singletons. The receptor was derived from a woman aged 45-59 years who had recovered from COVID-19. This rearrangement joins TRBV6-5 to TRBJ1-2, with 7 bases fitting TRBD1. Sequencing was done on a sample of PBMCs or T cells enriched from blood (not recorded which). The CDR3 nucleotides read TGTGCCAGCAGGCTGACAGGGAATAACTATGGCTACACCTTC. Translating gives CASRLTGNNYGYTF.